What follows describes a single TCR beta chain. This entry belongs to a study of CD8 T cells in Susac syndrome. The T cells that were sequenced for TCR beta were CD8+ and CD4+ cells from blood. TEMRA cells underwent FACS enrichment and CD8+ and CD4+ T cells underwent negative isolation. With random hexamers, about 0.5 to 1 ug RNA was reverse transcribed. An immunoSEQ multiplex PCR amplified TCR beta CDR3 over 54 Vbeta and 13 Jbeta. TCRdb reprocessed the immunoSEQ multiplex PCR reads via MiXCR and lists one record per CDR3 protein. In the table there are 70,000 to 100,000 distinct CDR3 sequences, around 96% of which are singletons. Looked up from germline, CDR1 is SQVTM and CDR2 is ANQGSEA. The CDR3 has 13 amino acids. The ends were cut back, 8 bases at V and 2 bases at J, with 15 bases in the middle.

This receptor was taken from a human donor with Susac syndrome. Specimen: CD8+ T cells from PBMCs. The rearrangement uses TRBV29-1 and TRBJ1-1; a possible D gene is TRBD1 (5 bases). The CDR3 DNA follows: TGCAGCCACCGGGACGGAGAAAACACTGAAGCTTTCTTT. Translated, it gives CSHRDGENTEAFF. Based on the CDR3 plus reference TRBV29-1 and TRBJ1-1, the full variable domain is SAVISQKPSRDICQRGTSLTIQCQVDSQVTMMFWYRQQPGQSLTLIATANQGSEATYESGFVIDKFPISRPNLTFSTLTVSNMSPEDSSIYLCSHRDGENTEAFFGQGTRLTVV.